This TCR beta chain was observed in a study of shared clonotypes between healthy human individuals. Each cell subset's genomic DNA was divided evenly among several immunoSEQ plates. This table comes from immunoSEQ multiplex PCR, and its TCRdb copy is limited to in-frame clones, with some not included. Among 750,000 to 1,000,000 clones listed, 85% to 95% were seen once. The CDR3 is 14 amino acids. With 5 bases removed from V and 1 base from J, the gap between germline ends came to 12 bases. CDR1 is SEHNR, CDR2 FQNEAQ, per germline (reference sequence). CD45RO-negative, CCR7-positively selected cells formed the naive CD8 fraction, excluding terminally differentiated effector memory CD45RA+ cells.

The chain couples TRBV7-9 to TRBJ2-7; D is ambiguous. Sequencing was performed on naive CD8+ T cells sorted from blood. The TCR originated in a man between 25 and 39 years old in good health. CDR3 region: CASSRLSSSYEQYF. CDR3 DNA: TGTGCCAGCAGCCGCCTTTCGTCATCCTACGAGCAGTACTTC. Full variable domain (outside the CDR3, taken from reference TRBV7-9 and TRBJ2-7): DTGVSQNPRHKITKRGQNVTFRCDPISEHNRLYWYRQTLGQGPEFLTYFQNEAQLEKSRLLSDRFSAERPKGSFSTLEIQRTEQGDSAMYLCASSRLSSSYEQYFGPGTRLTVT.